The 21 T cell receptor beta chains reported below all come from one sample, sequenced in a study of shared clonotypes between healthy human individuals. Profiled with immunoSEQ multiplex PCR; TCRdb holds only in-frame clones, not every one. The sample includes 950,000 to 1,300,000 clones, roughly 70% of them seen just once. Sequences were obtained from memory CD4+ T cells sorted from blood. Stated subset: CD45RA-negative fraction. These receptor sequences come from a young man in good health.

This clone was counted only a few times. This chain joins TRBV6-5 and TRBJ1-3; no definite D call. The germline gives CDR1 MNHEY, CDR2 SVGAGI. The V end was cut by 4 bases, the J end by 0 bases, with 7 bases between. CDR3 size: 14 residues. The CDR3: CASSLVNSGNTIYF. DNA for the CDR3: TGTGCCAGCAGTTTGGTGAACTCTGGAAACACCATATATTTT.

The V gene is TRBV10-2, the J gene TRBJ2-7; D gene ambiguous. Trimming cost V 3 bases and J 3 bases, with 6 bases left between them. The germline CDR1 and CDR2 sequences are WSHSY and SAAADI. The CDR3 is 12 residues long. The CDR3 protein is CASSENSYEQYF. CDR3 sequence (DNA): TGCGCCAGCAGTGAAAACAGCTACGAGCAGTACTTC.

V gene TRBV5-1 combines with J gene TRBJ1-2; TRBD1 matches 7 bases. V lost 4 bases to trimming and J lost 2 bases; unmatched junction nucleotides: 2. CDR3 length: 13 residues. Germline CDR1 is SGHRS and CDR2 is YFSETQ. The CDR3 loop is CASSATGNYGYTF. The DNA of the CDR3 is TGCGCCAGCAGCGCGACAGGGAACTATGGCTACACCTTC.

V usage is TRBV5-1 and J usage is TRBJ1-3, with 7 bases identical to TRBD1. The CDR3 is 16 amino acids. Germline assignment: CDR1 SGHRS and CDR2 YFSETQ. With 0 bases clipped from V and 4 bases from J, the junction kept 7 bases outside the gene matches. This CDR3 is CASSLELGGSGNTIYF. In DNA, the CDR3 is TGCGCCAGCAGCTTGGAGTTAGGGGGCTCAGGAAACACCATATATTTT. Variable domain in full (rest from reference TRBV5-1 and TRBJ1-3): KAGVTQTPRYLIKTRGQQVTLSCSPISGHRSVSWYQQTPGQGLQFLFEYFSETQRNKGNFPGRFSGRQFSNSRSEMNVSTLELGDSALYLCASSLELGGSGNTIYFGEGSWLTVV.

This clone was counted once. The chain recombines TRBV30 with TRBJ1-4; 8 bases map to TRBD1. Germline V gene sequence: CDR1 GTSNPN, CDR2 SVGIG (reference sequence). The CDR3 covers 15 residues. J gave up 3 bases and V 1 base, and 4 bases lay outside the gene matches. CDR3 loop: CAWSGQGFSNEKLFF. Here the CDR3 DNA reads TGTGCCTGGAGTGGACAGGGGTTCTCTAATGAAAAACTGTTTTTT.

The chain joins TRBV19 to TRBJ2-2; no definite D call. The CDR3 is 13 amino acids. The germline CDR1 and CDR2 sequences are LNHDA and SQIVND (reference sequence). V was pared by 3 bases and J by 5 bases, with 7 bases between. The CDR3 protein is CASSIRRTGELFF. For the CDR3, the DNA is TGTGCCAGTAGTATCCGGCGGACCGGGGAGCTGTTTTTT.

The V call is TRBV19, the J call TRBJ2-1; D might be TRBD1 (6 bases). Trimming removed 7 bases from V and 6 bases from J, with 25 bases in between. The CDR3 spans 17 residues. Germline CDR1 LNHDA, CDR2 SQIVND (reference sequence). CDR3 sequence (DNA): TGTGCCAGTAAAGGTGGTCTAGCAGAAGGGGGATTCAATGAGCAGTTCTTC. This gives the protein CASKGGLAEGGFNEQFF.

This clone was detected once. V and J are TRBV25-1 and TRBJ2-5; D tentatively fits TRBD1 or TRBD2 (5 bases each). CDR3 length: 15 residues. The germline CDR1 and CDR2 sequences are MGHDK and SYGVNS. V gave up 4 bases and J gave up 8 bases, with 20 bases separating them. CDR3 coding DNA: TGTGCCAGCAGTGGCACGGGGCTTGGGCACCGTACCCAGTACTTC. It translates to CASSGTGLGHRTQYF. The complete variable domain, with remaining parts taken from reference TRBV25-1 and TRBJ2-5, reads EADIYQTPRYLVIGTGKKITLECSQTMGHDKMYWYQQDPGMELHLIHYSYGVNSTEKGDLSSESTVSRIRTEHFPLTLESARPSHTSQYLCASSGTGLGHRTQYFGPGTRLLVL.

V usage is TRBV4-2 and J usage is TRBJ1-4; no clear D. Germline CDR1 and CDR2: LGHNA and YNFKEQ. Trimming took off 0 bases at V and 7 bases at J, with 3 bases between the two ends. The CDR3 is 12 amino acids. CDR3 nucleotides: TGTGCCAGCAGCCAAGAAGGTGAAAAACTGTTTTTT. This sequence encodes CASSQEGEKLFF.

The chain has TRBV29-1 and TRBJ2-7; 9 nucleotides match TRBD1. The junction had 14 bases not matched to a gene; V was cut back by 7 bases and J by 4 bases. The germline V gene has CDR1 SQVTM and CDR2 ANQGSEA. This CDR3 comprises 15 residues. CDR3 DNA sequence: TGCAGCGGAACCTGGACAGGGGAGATCTCGTACGAGCAGTACTTC. This codes for CSGTWTGEISYEQYF.

Comments on this clone: Other DNA sequences in this sample translate to the same CDR3. This chain uses TRBV9 with TRBJ1-1; D perhaps matches TRBD1 (5 bases). The germline V gene encodes CDR1 SGDLS and CDR2 YYNGEE. V lost 0 bases and J lost 3, with 9 bases in between. The CDR3 has 14 amino acids. CDR3 nucleotide sequence: TGTGCCAGCAGCGTAGAGGAGGGGCACACTGAAGCTTTCTTT. Residues: CASSVEEGHTEAFF.

This sequence joins TRBV7-2 and TRBJ2-5, with D perhaps matching TRBD1 (5 bases). This CDR3 is built from 12 residues. Germline V lookup: CDR1 SGHTA, CDR2 FQGNSA. V shed 8 bases and J shed 4 bases, with 11 bases lying between them. CDR3 protein: CASALRAETQYF. For the CDR3, the DNA is TGTGCCAGCGCTCTCAGGGCAGAGACCCAGTACTTC.

V usage is TRBV19 and J usage is TRBJ2-6; tentative D call: TRBD2 (5 bases). V gave up 4 bases and J gave up 2 bases, with 12 bases separating them. The CDR3 has 16 amino acids. Germline values: CDR1 LNHDA, CDR2 SQIVND (reference sequence). For the CDR3, the DNA is TGTGCCAGTAGTAGAGAGGGCGGCCCTGGGGCCAACGTCCTGACTTTC. Translation: CASSREGGPGANVLTF.

The chain couples TRBV7-2 to TRBJ2-3, with D perhaps matching TRBD1 or TRBD2 (5 bases each). CDR3 length equals 15 residues. Germline values: CDR1 SGHTA, CDR2 FQGNSA. With 5 bases removed from V and 9 bases from J, the gap between germline ends came to 21 bases. This CDR3 reads CASSQGALSRGTQYF. Written as DNA, the CDR3 is TGTGCCAGCAGCCAAGGGGCCCTCTCTCGGGGAACGCAGTATTTT.

This clone showed up just a few times. The chain employs TRBV7-2 and TRBJ2-1; no clear D gene. Germline values: CDR1 SGHTA, CDR2 FQGNSA. This CDR3 is built from 13 residues. Trimming stripped 5 bases from V and 9 bases from J, with 14 bases between. CDR3 sequence (DNA): TGTGCCAGCAGCCTGCTAGAGCGCGGTGAGCAGTTCTTC. It yields the protein CASSLLERGEQFF.

V gene TRBV7-2 combines with J gene TRBJ2-5; the match to TRBD2 covers 12 bases. Germline V CDR1 and CDR2: SGHTA, FQGNSA. J lost 3 bases, V lost 5 bases, and 1 base had no gene match. CDR3 size: 14 residues. DNA for the CDR3: TGTGCCAGCAGCCGGACTAGCGGGAAAGAGACCCAGTACTTC. Translation: CASSRTSGKETQYF.

This chain joins TRBV2 and TRBJ2-3, with TRBD2 as a possible D gene (5 bases). V lost 8 bases and J 0 bases, leaving 15 bases between the germline ends. The CDR3 contains 15 residues. CDR1 is SNHLY, CDR2 FYNNEI, per germline. The CDR3 region has the DNA TGTGCCAGCGCGGGTGGTTTTGGTAGCACAGATACGCAGTATTTT. Translation: CASAGGFGSTDTQYF.

As to this clone: With a much larger clone just one base away, this may be a read error. J is TRBJ2-2 and V is TRBV5-1; no clear D gene. This CDR3 is built from 13 residues. Germline loops: CDR1 SGHRS, CDR2 YFSETQ. Trimming removed 0 bases at V and 4 bases at J, with 4 bases between. CDR3 bases: TGCGCCAGCAGCTTGGGGGCCACCGGGGAGCTGTTTTTT. This gives the protein CASSLGATGELFF.

The V call is TRBV6-1, the J call TRBJ2-1; either TRBD1 or TRBD2 may fit D (5 bases each). CDR1 is MNHNS, CDR2 SASEGT, per germline. This CDR3 is built from 15 residues. V was pared by 4 bases and J by 5 bases, with 15 bases between. The CDR3 loop is CASSVEGQGHNEQFF. CDR3 in DNA: TGTGCCAGCAGTGTAGAGGGGCAGGGTCACAATGAGCAGTTCTTC.

The J gene is TRBJ2-5, the V gene TRBV6-1, with TRBD2 matching 11 bases. This CDR3 is 15 amino acids long. CDR1 is MNHNS, CDR2 SASEGT, per germline. The junction had 8 bases not matched to a gene; V was cut back by 10 bases and J by 1 base. CDR3 loop: CATGSSGGTQETQYF. In DNA, the CDR3 is TGTGCCACCGGCTCTAGCGGGGGGACCCAAGAGACCCAGTACTTC.

This clone was recorded at least ten times. The DNA of the CDR3 is TGTGCCAGCAGTTCTCTCGGGACTTCCTACAATGAGCAGTTCTTC. It encodes CASSSLGTSYNEQFF. This chain links TRBV6-5 with TRBJ2-1, with D possibly being TRBD2 (6 bases). V dropped 4 bases and J dropped 1 base, with 11 bases sitting between them. Per germline, CDR1 MNHEY and CDR2 SVGAGI. This CDR3 contains 15 residues.